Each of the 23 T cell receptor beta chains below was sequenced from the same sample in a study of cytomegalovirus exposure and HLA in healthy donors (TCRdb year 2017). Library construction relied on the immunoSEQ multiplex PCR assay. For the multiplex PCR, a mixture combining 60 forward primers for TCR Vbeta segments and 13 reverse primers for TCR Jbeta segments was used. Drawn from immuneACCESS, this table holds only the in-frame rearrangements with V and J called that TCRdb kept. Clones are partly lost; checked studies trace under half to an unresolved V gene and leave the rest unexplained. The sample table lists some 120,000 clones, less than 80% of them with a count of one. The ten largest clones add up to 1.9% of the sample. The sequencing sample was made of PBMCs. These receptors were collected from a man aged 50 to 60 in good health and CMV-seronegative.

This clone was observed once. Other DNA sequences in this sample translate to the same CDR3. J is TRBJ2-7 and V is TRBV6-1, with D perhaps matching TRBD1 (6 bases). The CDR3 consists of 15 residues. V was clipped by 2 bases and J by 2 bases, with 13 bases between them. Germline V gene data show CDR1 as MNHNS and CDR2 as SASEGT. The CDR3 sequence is CASSELGQGPYEQYF. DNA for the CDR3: TGTGCCAGCAGTGAATTGGGTCAGGGGCCCTACGAGCAGTACTTC.

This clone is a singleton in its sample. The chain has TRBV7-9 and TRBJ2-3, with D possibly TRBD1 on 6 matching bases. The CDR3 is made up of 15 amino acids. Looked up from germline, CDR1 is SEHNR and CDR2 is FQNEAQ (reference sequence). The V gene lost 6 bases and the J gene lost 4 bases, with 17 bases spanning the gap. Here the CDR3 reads CASSQTGLVADTQYF. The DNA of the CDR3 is TGTGCCAGCAGTCAAACAGGGCTGGTAGCAGATACGCAGTATTTT.

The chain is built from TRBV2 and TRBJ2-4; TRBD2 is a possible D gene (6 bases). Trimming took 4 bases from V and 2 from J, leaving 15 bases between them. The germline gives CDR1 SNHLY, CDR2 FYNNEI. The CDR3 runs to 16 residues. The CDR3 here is CASSVGMGGSKNIQYF. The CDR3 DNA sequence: TGTGCCAGCAGTGTCGGGATGGGGGGTTCCAAAAACATTCAGTACTTC. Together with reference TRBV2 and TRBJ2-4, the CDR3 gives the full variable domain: EPEVTQTPSHQVTQMGQEVILRCVPISNHLYFYWYRQILGQKVEFLVSFYNNEISEKSEIFDDQFSVERPDGSNFTLKIRSTKLEDSAMYFCASSVGMGGSKNIQYFGAGTRLSVL.

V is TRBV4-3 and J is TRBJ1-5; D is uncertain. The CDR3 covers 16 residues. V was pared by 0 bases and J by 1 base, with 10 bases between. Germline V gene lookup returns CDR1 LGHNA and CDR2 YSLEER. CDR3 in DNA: TGCGCCAGCAGCCAAGATTCGGCCGGGAGCAATCAGCCCCAGCATTTT. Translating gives CASSQDSAGSNQPQHF.

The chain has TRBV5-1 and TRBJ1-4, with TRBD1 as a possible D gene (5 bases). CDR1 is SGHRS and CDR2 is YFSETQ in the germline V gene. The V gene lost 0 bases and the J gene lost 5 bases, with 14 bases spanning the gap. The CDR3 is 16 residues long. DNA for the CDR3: TGCGCCAGCAGCTTGGGTGTGGGGGGGGGAAATGAAAAACTGTTTTTT. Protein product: CASSLGVGGGNEKLFF.

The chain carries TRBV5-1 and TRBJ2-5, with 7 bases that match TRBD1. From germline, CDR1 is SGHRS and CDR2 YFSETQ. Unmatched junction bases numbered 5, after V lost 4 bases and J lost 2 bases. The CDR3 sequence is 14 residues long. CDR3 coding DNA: TGCGCCAGCAGCCCCGGGACAGATCAAGAGACCCAGTACTTC. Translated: CASSPGTDQETQYF.

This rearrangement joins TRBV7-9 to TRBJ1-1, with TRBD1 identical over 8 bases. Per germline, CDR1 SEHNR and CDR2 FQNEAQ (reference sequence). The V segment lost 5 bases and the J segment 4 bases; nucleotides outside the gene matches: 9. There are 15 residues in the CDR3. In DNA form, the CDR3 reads TGTGCCAGCAGCCCGAGACAGGGGTCGCGCACTGAAGCTTTCTTT. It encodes CASSPRQGSRTEAFF.

In DNA, the CDR3 is TGTGCCAGCAGCTCTAACAGGATGAACTATGGCTACACCTTC. Protein sequence: CASSSNRMNYGYTF. This chain connects TRBV11-2 to TRBJ1-2; D might be TRBD1 (5 bases). CDR3 length equals 14 residues. In germline, CDR1 is SGHAT, CDR2 FQNNGV. The V end lost 4 bases, the J end lost 2 bases, and 11 bases lay between the germline ends.

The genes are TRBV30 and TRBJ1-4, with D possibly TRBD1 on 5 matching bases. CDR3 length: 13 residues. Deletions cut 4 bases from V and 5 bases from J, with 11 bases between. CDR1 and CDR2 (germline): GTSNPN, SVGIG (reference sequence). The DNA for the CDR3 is TGTGCCTGGAACGCAGGGCCAAATGAAAAACTGTTTTTT. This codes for CAWNAGPNEKLFF.

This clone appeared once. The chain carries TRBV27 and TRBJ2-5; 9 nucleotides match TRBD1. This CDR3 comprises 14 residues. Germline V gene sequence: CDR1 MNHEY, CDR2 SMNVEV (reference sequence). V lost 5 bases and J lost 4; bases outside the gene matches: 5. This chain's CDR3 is CASSQGQGGETQYF. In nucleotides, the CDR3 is TGTGCCAGCAGTCAGGGACAGGGAGGAGAGACCCAGTACTTC.

In nucleotides, the CDR3 is TGCGCCAGCAGCTTGGGGGGACTTTACGAGCAGTACTTC. It specifies CASSLGGLYEQYF. This rearrangement joins TRBV5-1 to TRBJ2-7, with a possible D match to TRBD2 (6 bases). CDR1 and CDR2 (germline): SGHRS, YFSETQ. The CDR3 is 13 amino acids. Trimming stripped 0 bases from V and 4 bases from J, with 8 bases between.

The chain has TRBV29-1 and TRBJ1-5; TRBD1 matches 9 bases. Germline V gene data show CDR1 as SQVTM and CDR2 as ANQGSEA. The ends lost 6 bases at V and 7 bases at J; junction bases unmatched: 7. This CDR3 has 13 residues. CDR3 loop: CSVQQGAAQPQHF. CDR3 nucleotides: TGCAGCGTCCAACAGGGGGCCGCCCAGCCCCAGCATTTT.

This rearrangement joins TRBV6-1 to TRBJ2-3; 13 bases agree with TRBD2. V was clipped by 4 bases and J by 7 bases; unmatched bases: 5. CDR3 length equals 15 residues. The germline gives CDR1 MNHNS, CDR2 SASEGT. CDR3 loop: CASSARTSGGNTQYF. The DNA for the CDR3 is TGTGCCAGCAGTGCCCGGACTAGCGGGGGAAATACGCAGTATTTT.

This CDR3 reads CASSPLPPQETQYF. CDR3 in DNA: TGCGCCAGCAGCCCACTACCCCCCCAAGAGACCCAGTACTTC. The chain joins TRBV5-1 to TRBJ2-5; D gene uncertain. The V end lost 4 bases, the J end lost 1 base, and 11 bases lay between the germline ends. Germline loops: CDR1 SGHRS, CDR2 YFSETQ. This CDR3 comprises 14 residues.

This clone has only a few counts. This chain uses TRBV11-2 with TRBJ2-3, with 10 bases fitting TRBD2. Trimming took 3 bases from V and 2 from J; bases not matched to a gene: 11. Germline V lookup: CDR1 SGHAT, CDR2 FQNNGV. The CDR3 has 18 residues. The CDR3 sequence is CASSFALLAGANTDTQYF. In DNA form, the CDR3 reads TGTGCCAGCAGCTTTGCCCTTCTAGCGGGGGCCAACACAGATACGCAGTATTTT.

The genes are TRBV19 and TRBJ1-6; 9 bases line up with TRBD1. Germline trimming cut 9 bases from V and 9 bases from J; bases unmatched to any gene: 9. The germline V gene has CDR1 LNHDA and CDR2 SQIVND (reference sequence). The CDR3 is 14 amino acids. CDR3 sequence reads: CASQNRGLGSPLHF. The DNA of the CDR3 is TGTGCCAGCCAGAACAGGGGGCTTGGTTCACCCCTCCACTTT.

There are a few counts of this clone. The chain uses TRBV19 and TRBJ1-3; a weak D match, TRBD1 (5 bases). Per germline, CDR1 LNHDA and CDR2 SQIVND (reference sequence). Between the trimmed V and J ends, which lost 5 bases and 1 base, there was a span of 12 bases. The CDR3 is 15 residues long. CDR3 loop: CASSDGTVSGNTIYF. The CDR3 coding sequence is TGTGCCAGTAGTGATGGGACTGTGTCTGGAAACACCATATATTTT.

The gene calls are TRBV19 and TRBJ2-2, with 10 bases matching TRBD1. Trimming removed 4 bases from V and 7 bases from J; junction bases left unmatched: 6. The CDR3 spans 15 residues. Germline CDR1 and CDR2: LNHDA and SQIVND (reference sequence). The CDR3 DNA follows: TGTGCCAGTAGTACCCGGGACAGGGGAAGCGGGGAGCTGTTTTTT. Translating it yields CASSTRDRGSGELFF.

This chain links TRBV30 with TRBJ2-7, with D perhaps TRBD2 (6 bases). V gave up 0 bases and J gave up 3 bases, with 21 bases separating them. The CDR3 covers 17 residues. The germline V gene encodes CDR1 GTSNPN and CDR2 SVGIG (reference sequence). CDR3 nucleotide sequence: TGTGCCTGGAGTGTCAAGAACGGTGTGGGGGGAGACTACGAGCAGTACTTC. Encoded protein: CAWSVKNGVGGDYEQYF.

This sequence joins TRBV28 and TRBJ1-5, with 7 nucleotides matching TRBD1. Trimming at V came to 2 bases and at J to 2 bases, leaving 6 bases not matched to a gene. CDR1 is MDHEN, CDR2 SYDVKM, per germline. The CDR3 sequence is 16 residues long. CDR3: CASSLGQGVRNQPQHF. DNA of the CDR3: TGTGCCAGCAGTTTAGGGCAGGGGGTTCGCAATCAGCCCCAGCATTTT.

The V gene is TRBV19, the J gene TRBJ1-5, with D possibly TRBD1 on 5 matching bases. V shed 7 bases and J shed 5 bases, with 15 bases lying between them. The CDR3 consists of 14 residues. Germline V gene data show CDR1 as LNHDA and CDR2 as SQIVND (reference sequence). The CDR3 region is CASTPGRGDQPQHF. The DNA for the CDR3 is TGTGCCAGTACCCCGGGGAGGGGAGATCAGCCCCAGCATTTT. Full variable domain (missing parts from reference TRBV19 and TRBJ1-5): DGGITQSPKYLFRKEGQNVTLSCEQNLNHDAMYWYRQDPGQGLRLIYYSQIVNDFQKGDIAEGYSVSREKKESFPLTVTSAQKNPTAFYLCASTPGRGDQPQHFGDGTRLSIL.

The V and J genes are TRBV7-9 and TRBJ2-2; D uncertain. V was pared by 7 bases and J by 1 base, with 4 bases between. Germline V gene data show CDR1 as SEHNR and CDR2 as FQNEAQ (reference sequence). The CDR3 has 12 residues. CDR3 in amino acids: CASIGNTGELFF. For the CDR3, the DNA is TGTGCCAGCATCGGGAACACCGGGGAGCTGTTTTTT.

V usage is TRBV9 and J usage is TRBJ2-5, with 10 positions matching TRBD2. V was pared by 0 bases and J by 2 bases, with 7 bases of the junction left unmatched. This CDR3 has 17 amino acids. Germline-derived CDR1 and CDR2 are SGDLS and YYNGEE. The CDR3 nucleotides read TGTGCCAGCAGCGTAGGGTCTAGCGGGGGATATCAAGAGACCCAGTACTTC. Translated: CASSVGSSGGYQETQYF.